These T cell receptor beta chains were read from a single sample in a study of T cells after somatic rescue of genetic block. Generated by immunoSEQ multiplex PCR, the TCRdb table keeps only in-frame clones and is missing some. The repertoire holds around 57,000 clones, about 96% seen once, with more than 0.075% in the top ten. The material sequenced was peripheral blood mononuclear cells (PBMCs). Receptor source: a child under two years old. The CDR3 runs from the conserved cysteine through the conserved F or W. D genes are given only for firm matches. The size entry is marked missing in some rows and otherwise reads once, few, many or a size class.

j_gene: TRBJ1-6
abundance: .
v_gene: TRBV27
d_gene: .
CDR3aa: CASSRGLWSLTPLHF
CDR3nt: TGTGCCAGCAGTCGGGGTTTGTGGAGTTTAACACCCCTCCACTTT

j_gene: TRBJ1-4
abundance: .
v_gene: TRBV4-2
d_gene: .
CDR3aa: CASSQPGASTNEKLFF
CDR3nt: TGTGCCAGCAGCCAACCCGGGGCCTCAACTAATGAAAAACTGTTTTTT

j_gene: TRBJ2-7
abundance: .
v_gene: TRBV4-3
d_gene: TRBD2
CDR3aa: CASSQAPGLAGSYEQYF
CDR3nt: TGCGCCAGCAGCCAAGCCCCAGGACTAGCGGGGTCCTACGAGCAGTACTTC

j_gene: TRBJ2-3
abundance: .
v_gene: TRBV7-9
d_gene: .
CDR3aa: CASSLTDTQYF
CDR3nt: TGTGCCAGCAGCTTAACAGATACGCAGTATTTT

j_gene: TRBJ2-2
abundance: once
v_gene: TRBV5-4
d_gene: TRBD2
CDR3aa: CASSSLAGGFTGELFF
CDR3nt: TGTGCCAGCAGTTCACTAGCGGGAGGCTTCACCGGGGAGCTGTTTTTT

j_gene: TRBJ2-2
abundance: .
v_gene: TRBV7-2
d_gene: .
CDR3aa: CASSTLGGTGELFF
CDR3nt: TGTGCCAGCAGCACACTAGGGGGGACCGGGGAGCTGTTTTTT

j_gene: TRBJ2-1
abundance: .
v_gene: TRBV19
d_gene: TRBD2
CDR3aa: CASSIALAGANEQFF
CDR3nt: TGTGCCAGTAGTATAGCCCTAGCGGGGGCCAATGAGCAGTTCTTC

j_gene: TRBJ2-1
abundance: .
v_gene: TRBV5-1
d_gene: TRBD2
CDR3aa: CASSLEAGVYNEQFF
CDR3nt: TGCGCCAGCAGCTTGGAAGCGGGAGTTTACAATGAGCAGTTCTTC

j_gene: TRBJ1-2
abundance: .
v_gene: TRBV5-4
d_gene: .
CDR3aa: CASRPQGNYGYTF
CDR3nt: TGTGCCAGCCGCCCACAGGGTAACTATGGCTACACCTTC

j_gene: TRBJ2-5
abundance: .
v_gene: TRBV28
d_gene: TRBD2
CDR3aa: CASSLLLAGAETQYF
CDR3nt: TGTGCCAGCAGTTTGTTACTAGCGGGCGCGGAGACCCAGTACTTC

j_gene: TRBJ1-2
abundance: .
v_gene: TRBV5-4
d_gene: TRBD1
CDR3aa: CASSFTGGANYGYTF
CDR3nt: TGTGCCAGCAGCTTCACAGGGGGAGCTAACTATGGCTACACCTTC

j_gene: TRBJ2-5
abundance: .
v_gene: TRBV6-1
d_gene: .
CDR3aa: CASSPSAPSVTQYF
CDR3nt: TGTGCCAGCAGTCCTAGCGCCCCGTCCGTGACCCAGTACTTC

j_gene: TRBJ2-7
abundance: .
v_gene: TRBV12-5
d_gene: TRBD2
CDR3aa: CASGLTPLAGATYEQYF
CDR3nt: TGTGCTAGTGGTTTGACCCCACTAGCGGGCGCCACCTACGAGCAGTACTTC

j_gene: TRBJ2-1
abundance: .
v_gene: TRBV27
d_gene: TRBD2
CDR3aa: CASSRAGVSSYNEQFF
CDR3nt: TGTGCCAGCAGTCGGGCGGGAGTCTCCTCCTACAATGAGCAGTTCTTC

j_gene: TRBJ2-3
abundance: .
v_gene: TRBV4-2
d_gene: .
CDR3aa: CASSPWAGAQATDTQYF
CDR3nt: TGTGCCAGCAGCCCCTGGGCGGGGGCGCAGGCTACAGATACGCAGTATTTT

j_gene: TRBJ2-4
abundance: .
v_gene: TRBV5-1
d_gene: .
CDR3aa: CASSLAGAKNIQYF
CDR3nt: TGCGCCAGCAGCTTGGCGGGAGCCAAAAACATTCAGTACTTC

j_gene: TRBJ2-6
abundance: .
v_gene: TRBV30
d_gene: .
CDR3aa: CAWNSGANVLTF
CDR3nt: TGTGCCTGGAACTCTGGGGCCAACGTCCTGACTTTC

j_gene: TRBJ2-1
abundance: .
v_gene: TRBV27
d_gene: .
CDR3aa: CASSLSRGSSNEQFF
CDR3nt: TGTGCCAGCAGTTTATCTCGGGGGAGTAGCAATGAGCAGTTCTTC

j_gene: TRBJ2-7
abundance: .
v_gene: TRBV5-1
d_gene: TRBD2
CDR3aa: CASSGQLAGVYEQYF
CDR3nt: TGCGCCAGCAGCGGTCAACTAGCGGGAGTATACGAGCAGTACTTC